The 11 T cell receptor beta chains listed next were all sequenced from one sample in a study of T cell clonality in common variable immunodeficiency (dated by TCRdb to between 2015 and 2016). Study-wide conclusions, independent of this receptor: Reportedly, TCRbeta sequences from CVID had fewer deletions and N-nucleotide insertions, and highly modified clones with 13 or more V deletions were absent from CVID.

Their target antigens are unknown. Library creation used the immunoSEQ multiplex PCR assay. This immuneACCESS table, as held by TCRdb, lists in-frame sequences with V and J called but not all clones. Of the missing ones, under half trace to an unresolved V gene in checked studies; the others have no known cause. The sample table holds around 16,000 clones. The top ten hold approximately 5% of the sample. Source material: peripheral blood mononuclear cells. Receptors were obtained from a human donor with common variable immunodeficiency.

Concerning this clone itself: Coverage ceases 3 residues before the CDR3 finishes, and the germline J gene fills in the end. The chain joins TRBV30 to TRBJ1-6; 7 bases fit TRBD1. Germline loops: CDR1 GTSNPN, CDR2 SVGIG (reference sequence). There are 14 residues in the CDR3. With V trimmed by 2 bases and J by 7 bases, 5 bases remained unmatched. This CDR3 reads CAWSLTGVNSPLHF. The CDR3 bases that were read are TGTGCCTGGAGTCTTACAGGGGTAAATTCACCC.

Measured by frequency, this clone is medium-sized. The sequenced fragment ends 3 residues before the CDR3 boundary, so the rest is inferred from the germline J gene. The V gene is TRBV20-1, the J gene TRBJ1-1; TRBD1 matches at 9 bases. The CDR3 contains 13 residues. Germline V gives CDR1 DFQATT, CDR2 SNEGSKA (reference sequence). CDR3 sequence: CSATRDRVGEAFF. CDR3 bases read: TGCAGTGCTACCCGGGACAGGGTCGGGGAA.

Concerning this clone: The CDR3 is cut off 3 residues early in the read; its end comes from the germline J gene. This rearrangement joins TRBV30 to TRBJ2-7; 10 bases map to TRBD2. J lost 3 bases, V lost 6 bases, and 20 bases had no gene match. Per germline, CDR1 GTSNPN and CDR2 SVGIG (reference sequence). The CDR3 sequence is 18 residues long. The CDR3 spells CACWSNPAFTSGDYEQYF. The sequenced CDR3 bases are TGTGCCTGTTGGAGCAACCCAGCCTTCACTAGCGGGGACTACGAG.

Note on this clone: The DNA ends 3 residues before the CDR3 does, and the rest of the CDR3 is filled in from the germline J gene. The V gene is TRBV2, the J gene TRBJ2-7, with 9 bases aligning to TRBD1. V gave up 8 bases and J gave up 4 bases; unmatched junction bases: 21. The CDR3 covers 18 residues. The germline gives CDR1 SNHLY, CDR2 FYNNEI. CDR3 DNA, as far as it was read: TGTGCCAGCGACCTCAGGGACACAGGGACAGGGTCAAGGTACGAG. This gives the protein CASDLRDTGTGSRYE. The full-length CDR3 reads as CASDLRDTGTGSRYEQYF. The whole variable domain, remainder taken from reference TRBV2 and TRBJ2-7, is EPEVTQTPSHQVTQMGQEVILRCVPISNHLYFYWYRQILGQKVEFLVSFYNNEISEKSEIFDDQFSVERPDGSNFTLKIRSTKLEDSAMYFCASDLRDTGTGSRYEQYFGPGTRLTVT.

CDR3 amino acids: CASSPRQNYGYTF. The covered CDR3 bases are TGCGCCAGCAGCCCCCGACAGAACTATGGC. This rearrangement joins TRBV5-1 to TRBJ1-2; the D gene is possibly TRBD1 (5 bases). The read terminates 3 residues ahead of where the CDR3 ends, so the germline J gene completes it. V gave up 4 bases and J gave up 2 bases, with 9 bases separating them. Germline CDR1 reads SGHRS; CDR2 reads YFSETQ. The CDR3 covers 13 residues.

Notes on this clone: The sequenced fragment ends 3 residues before the CDR3 boundary, so the rest is inferred from the germline J gene. The V and J genes are TRBV28 and TRBJ2-3, with 10 bases identical to TRBD2. Germline V gives CDR1 MDHEN, CDR2 SYDVKM. CDR3 length: 16 amino acids. V shed 1 base and J 4 bases; nucleotides not matched to a gene: 5. The CDR3 spells CASSLSAGGTPDTQYF. Incomplete CDR3 DNA: TGTGCCAGCAGTTTATCAGCGGGAGGGACCCCAGATACG.

To note about this clone: Sequencing ends 3 residues short of the CDR3 end; the germline J gene provides the rest. The chain joins TRBV9 to TRBJ2-3, with 10 nucleotides matching TRBD2. Germline assignment: CDR1 SGDLS and CDR2 YYNGEE. CDR3 length: 17 residues. Trimming removed 3 bases from V and 3 bases from J; junction bases left unmatched: 10. CDR3 protein: CASSGSPSGSLTDTQYF. CDR3 DNA, as far as it was read: TGTGCCAGCAGCGGATCTCCTAGCGGGAGTTTAACAGATACG. Full variable domain (outside the CDR3, taken from reference TRBV9 and TRBJ2-3): DSGVTQTPKHLITATGQRVTLRCSPRSGDLSVYWYQQSLDQGLQFLIQYYNGEERAKGNILERFSAQQFPDLHSELNLSSLELGDSALYFCASSGSPSGSLTDTQYFGPGTRLTVL.

Of note for this clone: The read ends 3 residues early relative to the CDR3; the germline J gene fills the gap. The rearrangement uses TRBV20-1 and TRBJ1-2; 9 positions match TRBD1. V shed 6 bases and J 5 bases; nucleotides not matched to a gene: 13. The CDR3 has 15 amino acids. Germline lookup yields CDR1 DFQATT and CDR2 SNEGSKA (reference sequence). CDR3 region: CSATGGTGLGYGYTF. The part of the CDR3 DNA that was read is TGCAGTGCCACAGGAGGGACAGGGTTGGGATATGGC.

This CDR3 reads CASSLGRLTGNSEKLFF. The sequenced CDR3 bases are TGTGCCAGCAGCTTAGGCCGACTGACAGGGAACAGTGAAAAA. V is TRBV7-6 and J is TRBJ1-4; 7 bases align to TRBD1. The missing CDR3 end, 3 residues past where the read stops, is filled in from the germline J gene. The CDR3 spans 17 residues. The ends lost 1 base at V and 7 bases at J; junction bases unmatched: 12. CDR1 is SGHVS and CDR2 is FNYEAQ in the germline V gene. The complete variable domain, with remaining parts taken from reference TRBV7-6 and TRBJ1-4, reads GAGVSQSPRYKVTKRGQDVALRCDPISGHVSLYWYRQALGQGPEFLTYFNYEAQQDKSGLPNDRFSAERPEGSISTLTIQRTEQRDSAMYRCASSLGRLTGNSEKLFFGSGTQLSVL.

With regard to this clone: The CDR3 end falls 3 residues outside the read, so it is completed with the germline J gene. The V gene is TRBV2, the J gene TRBJ1-3, with TRBD1 as a possible D gene (5 bases). Germline V gene sequence: CDR1 SNHLY, CDR2 FYNNEI. V dropped 5 bases and J dropped 0 bases, with 11 bases sitting between them. The CDR3 totals 15 residues. The chain's CDR3 is CASSLGGYSGNTIYF. The CDR3 bases that were read are TGTGCCAGCAGTTTGGGGGGATACTCTGGAAACACC.

About this clone: The CDR3 end lies 3 residues beyond the end of the read and is filled in from the germline J gene. The rearrangement links TRBV20-1 to TRBJ1-5; D not resolved. CDR3 length: 15 amino acids. The V end lost 6 bases, the J end lost 1 base, and 16 bases lay between the germline ends. The V gene's germline CDR1 is DFQATT and CDR2 SNEGSKA (reference sequence). CDR3 DNA (partial): TGCAGTGCACCGGCGGTAGCAACGAGCAATCAGCCC. It translates to CSAPAVATSNQP. The full CDR3 protein is CSAPAVATSNQPQHF.